Below, one TCR beta chain is given with its context. Only one count was recorded for this clonotype. What this receptor recognizes is not known. Nothing much larger sits one base from this clone, and base qualities are not available. One read yields weak evidence. The data originate from a study of CD8 T cells in Susac syndrome (dated by TCRdb to about 2019). Background for the entire study: Among the Susac syndrome patients who were sequenced, clinically active disease was present in six and clinical remission was observed in roughly eight. At the time of blood withdrawal, Susac syndrome patients were either therapy-naive, taking corticosteroids (with some also receiving IVIg), or on IVIg alone. The study used repertoire sequencing to test whether antigen drove CD8+ T cell activation and differentiation in Susac syndrome. The investigation overall reported the following: In patients with Susac syndrome, the CD4+ T cell repertoire showed no detectable clonal expansion. The number of individuals in the TCR sequencing and HLA analysis was recognized as being relatively small.

RNA was extracted using the RNeasy kit, and about 0.45 to 1 microgram was reverse transcribed with random hexamers. The immunoSEQ multiplex PCR assay, covering 54 Vbeta and 13 Jbeta segments, was used to amplify TCR beta CDR3 regions. To correct PCR amplification bias, a synthetic template baseline was used for both primer optimization and computational correction. The authors' pipeline ran thus. Reads were annotated to V, D and J genes according to IMGT and were analyzed with immunoSEQ Analyzer, with only productive sequences retained. Clonality was computed as one minus Shannon entropy normalized by log2 of the number of productive unique sequences. For each patient and control, public and private clones were evaluated among the 100 most prevalent clones. A clone was defined as Susac-specific if it was absent from the healthy and MS cohorts, from about a thousand published viral clones and from other ImmuneACCESS disease sequences. The raw public data were reprocessed by TCRdb itself: fastp quality trimming at Q25, MiXCR clonotype calling, in-frame beta chains only. Identical CDR3 proteins give one entry, which carries the most common genes and DNA. The V and J calls reflect TCRdb's pipeline rather than the authors' work. Present in this sample are around 140,000 distinct CDR3 sequences, just under 95% of which were seen just once. 0.14% of the sample is in the top ten clones.

CDR3 length: 16 amino acids, cysteine to phenylalanine. Only the CDR3 region is kept as DNA, spanning 48 bases read in frame from base 1. Deletion took 1 base off V and 1 base off J, with a span of 16 bases between the germline ends. Looking up the germline V gene (reference sequence) yields CDR1 GTSNPN and CDR2 SVGIG. Peripheral blood CD8+ and CD4+ T cells from healthy donors, Susac syndrome patients and multiple sclerosis patients were profiled by high-throughput TCR beta sequencing. The Susac syndrome patients fulfilled recently defined diagnostic criteria for either definite or probable disease. Bulk CD8+ and CD4+ T cells were purified by magnetic negative isolation, while CD8+ TEMRA cells were enriched using FACS. Blood was drawn into EDTA tubes, processed within 24 hours, and PBMCs were isolated by density gradient centrifugation. PBMCs intended for TCR sequencing were frozen in liquid nitrogen and were later thawed in a 37 degrees C water bath. The sorted or isolated CD4+, CD8+ and CD8+ TEMRA cells had a purity of 90% or higher.

The rearranged chain carries TRBV30 and TRBJ1-2; perhaps TRBD1 is the D gene, with 5 bases matching. This sequence was found in a human donor with Susac syndrome. Sequencing was carried out using CD4+ T cells from PBMCs. The CDR3 here reads CAWSDAPGGFNYGYTF. The sequence in DNA is TGTGCCTGGAGTGACGCCCCCGGGGGGTTTAACTATGGCTACACCTTC.